This is a list of T cell receptor beta chains from one sample in a study of beta chain features in type 1 diabetes. Using immunoSEQ multiplex PCR, the repertoire was profiled, and TCRdb retains in-frame clones only, with some absent. The data contain about 140,000 clones, 6% to 7.5% of them seen just once; the ten biggest clones take up around 1.3%. Sequencing was performed on central memory CD4+ T cells from blood. The origin of the receptors is a woman aged 30 to 39 in good health. Both conserved end residues are part of each CDR3. D genes are given only for firm matches. For some rows the clone size is stated as once, few or many, or as a class when expanded; others skip it.

j_call	clone_size	d_call	v_call	cdr3_aa	cdr3_nt
TRBJ2-1	-	-	TRBV11-2	CASSPGGQGSNEQFF	TGTGCCAGCAGCCCCGGGGGGCAGGGAAGCAATGAGCAGTTCTTC
TRBJ2-1	few	TRBD2	TRBV5-1	CASSYSGRSVNEQFF	TGCGCCAGCAGCTACAGCGGGAGATCCGTCAATGAGCAGTTCTTC
TRBJ1-2	-	-	TRBV28	CASRQQPRNYGYTF	TGTGCCAGCAGACAGCAACCCAGGAACTATGGCTACACCTTC
TRBJ2-7	-	TRBD2	TRBV2	CASSGERGSHEQYF	TGTGCCAGCAGTGGAGAGCGCGGGAGCCACGAGCAGTACTTC
TRBJ2-7	-	TRBD1	TRBV10-3	CAISESTGVSYEQYF	TGTGCCATCAGTGAGTCCACAGGGGTTTCCTACGAGCAGTACTTC
TRBJ2-3	few	-	TRBV7-9	CASSLASVRTDTQYF	TGTGCCAGCAGCTTAGCGAGCGTCCGAACAGATACGCAGTATTTT
TRBJ1-3	few	TRBD1	TRBV7-8	CASSSQGGGNTIYF	TGTGCCAGCAGTTCACAGGGGGGAGGAAACACCATATATTTT
TRBJ2-3	few	-	TRBV6-1	CASSGGTGTDTQYF	TGTGCCAGCAGTGGCGGGACAGGCACAGATACGCAGTATTTT
TRBJ2-2	-	-	TRBV11-2	CASSLNRWSGELFF	TGTGCCAGCAGCCTAAACAGGTGGAGCGGGGAGCTGTTTTTT
TRBJ2-6	few	-	TRBV11-2	CASSLAPVSGSGANVLTF	TGTGCCAGCAGCTTAGCGCCCGTTTCGGGGTCTGGGGCCAACGTCCTGACTTTC
TRBJ2-5	few	-	TRBV2	CASSEEAGRSETQYF	TGTGCCAGCAGTGAGGAGGCAGGGAGGTCAGAGACCCAGTACTTC
TRBJ1-2	-	TRBD1	TRBV14	CASSQERVPGQFYGYTF	TGTGCCAGCAGCCAAGAGAGGGTACCGGGACAGTTCTATGGCTACACCTTC
TRBJ1-4	many	-	TRBV27	CASSLRGATEKLFF	TGTGCCAGCAGTTTACGGGGGGCTACTGAAAAACTGTTTTTT
TRBJ1-1	many	-	TRBV9	CASSEYSNTEAFF	TGTGCCAGCAGCGAGTACAGTAACACTGAAGCTTTCTTT
TRBJ2-3	-	TRBD2	TRBV7-9	CASSVLAGGVADTQYF	TGTGCCAGCAGCGTCTTAGCGGGAGGGGTGGCCGATACGCAGTATTTT
TRBJ1-2	-	TRBD1	TRBV27	CASSFEPGQFYGYTF	TGTGCCAGCAGTTTTGAACCGGGACAGTTCTATGGCTACACCTTC
TRBJ2-1	few	TRBD1	TRBV7-8	CASSLVTGDSYNEQFF	TGTGCCAGCAGCTTAGTAACAGGGGACTCCTACAATGAGCAGTTCTTC
TRBJ2-3	-	-	TRBV18	CASSPQATDTQYF	TGTGCCAGCTCCCCTCAGGCGACAGATACGCAGTATTTT
TRBJ2-2	few	-	TRBV21-1	CASSTRTGTGNTGELFF	TGTGCCAGCAGCACCCGAACCGGGACAGGGAACACCGGGGAGCTGTTTTTT
TRBJ2-3	-	-	TRBV6-5	CASSYLSGGVADTQYF	TGTGCCAGCAGTTATCTGTCCGGCGGGGTAGCAGATACGCAGTATTTT
TRBJ2-7	-	-	TRBV18	CASSPGESYEQYF	TGTGCCAGCTCACCAGGTGAGAGCTACGAGCAGTACTTC
TRBJ2-1	-	TRBD2	TRBV4-3	CASSQDVSSGGSNEQFF	TGCGCCAGCAGCCAAGATGTTAGTAGCGGGGGTTCGAATGAGCAGTTCTTC
TRBJ1-5	few	-	TRBV29-1	CSVRGRDNQPQHF	TGCAGCGTCCGCGGACGGGACAATCAGCCCCAGCATTTT
TRBJ2-2	-	-	TRBV2	CASKQGVFSTGELFF	TGTGCCAGCAAGCAGGGCGTTTTTTCCACCGGGGAGCTGTTTTTT
TRBJ2-5	-	TRBD2	TRBV23-1	CASSRGEGETQYF	TGCGCCAGCAGCCGGGGGGAAGGAGAGACCCAGTACTTC
TRBJ2-1	-	-	TRBV6-6	CASSLGAGEGLRQFF	TGTGCCAGCAGTCTGGGGGCAGGGGAAGGCCTAAGGCAGTTCTTC
TRBJ1-2	-	-	TRBV6-6	CASSYGGTLYGYTF	TGTGCCAGCAGTTACGGGGGGACTCTCTATGGCTACACCTTC
TRBJ1-2	-	TRBD1	TRBV7-2	CASSQKGQGANYGYTF	TGTGCCAGCAGCCAAAAAGGACAGGGGGCAAACTATGGCTACACCTTC
TRBJ2-3	-	-	TRBV15	CATSRGMVAFSTDTQYF	TGTGCCACCAGCAGAGGAATGGTAGCGTTTAGCACAGATACGCAGTATTTT
TRBJ2-3	-	-	TRBV5-8	CASSRAVADTQYF	TGTGCCAGCAGCCGCGCGGTGGCAGATACGCAGTATTTT
TRBJ2-1	few	TRBD2	TRBV7-2	CASSLWTSAHNEQFF	TGTGCCAGCAGCTTATGGACTAGCGCCCACAATGAGCAGTTCTTC
TRBJ2-7	-	TRBD2	TRBV6-1	CASSEAASGRTYEQYF	TGTGCCAGCAGTGAAGCGGCTAGCGGGAGGACCTACGAGCAGTACTTC
TRBJ2-5	-	TRBD1	TRBV10-3	CAISGTGLEETQYF	TGTGCCATCAGTGGGACAGGGTTAGAAGAGACCCAGTACTTC
TRBJ2-3	few	TRBD1	TRBV2	CASSVGTGFAPTDTQYF	TGTGCCAGCAGTGTGGGGACAGGGTTCGCCCCCACAGATACGCAGTATTTT
TRBJ2-5	-	-	TRBV5-1	CASSFAGEETQYF	TGCGCCAGCAGCTTCGCAGGGGAAGAGACCCAGTACTTC
TRBJ1-5	-	-	TRBV27	CASRSGQPNQPQHF	TGTGCCAGCAGGAGCGGACAGCCCAATCAGCCCCAGCATTTT
TRBJ1-5	few	-	TRBV2	CASKEGVPNQPQHF	TGTGCCAGCAAGGAAGGGGTCCCAAATCAGCCCCAGCATTTT
TRBJ1-2	-	-	TRBV9	CASSVDSGVGRDYTF	TGTGCCAGCAGCGTAGATTCGGGGGTGGGACGGGATTACACCTTC
TRBJ2-5	few	TRBD2	TRBV5-4	CASRSLAGSQETQYF	TGTGCCAGCAGATCCCTAGCGGGGTCTCAAGAGACCCAGTACTTC
TRBJ2-2	-	-	TRBV5-1	CASSLAPGLNTGELFF	TGCGCCAGCAGCTTGGCCCCGGGACTTAACACCGGGGAGCTGTTTTTT
TRBJ2-7	few	TRBD1	TRBV4-1	CASSRRTGQGEQYF	TGTGCCAGCAGCAGACGGACAGGTCAAGGGGAGCAGTACTTC
TRBJ2-1	few	TRBD2	TRBV19	CASRTGTSHEQFF	TGTGCCAGTCGAACCGGGACTAGCCATGAGCAGTTCTTC
TRBJ2-1	-	TRBD2	TRBV5-1	CASTPRSGGSYNEQFF	TGCGCCAGCACCCCGCGGTCGGGAGGGTCCTACAATGAGCAGTTCTTC
TRBJ2-7	-	TRBD2	TRBV6-5	CASSTGGGSYEQYF	TGTGCGAGCAGTACGGGGGGAGGCTCCTACGAGCAGTACTTC
TRBJ1-1	few	-	TRBV7-8	CASSLALGSLGGEAFF	TGTGCCAGCAGCTTAGCCCTCGGGTCCCTGGGTGGTGAAGCTTTCTTT
TRBJ1-2	-	TRBD1	TRBV27	CASSTRQGADGYTF	TGTGCCAGCAGCACAAGACAGGGGGCCGATGGCTACACCTTC
TRBJ2-3	-	TRBD1	TRBV28	CASSDRGRLADTQYF	TGTGCCAGCAGCGACAGGGGGCGGTTGGCAGATACGCAGTATTTT
TRBJ2-1	-	TRBD2	TRBV11-2	CASSLRGTSVYNEQFF	TGTGCCAGCAGCTTACGCGGGACTAGCGTTTACAATGAGCAGTTCTTC
TRBJ2-3	few	TRBD1	TRBV7-3	CASSLKDRGRDTQYF	TGTGCCAGCAGCTTAAAGGACAGGGGTCGGGATACGCAGTATTTT
TRBJ2-1	-	-	TRBV5-5	CASSRAGGQGYNEQFF	TGTGCCAGCAGCAGGGCGGGGGGACAGGGTTACAATGAGCAGTTCTTC
TRBJ2-7	-	TRBD2	TRBV9	CASSEGSGSSYEQYF	TGTGCCAGCAGCGAGGGAAGCGGGAGCTCCTACGAGCAGTACTTC
TRBJ1-1	few	-	TRBV7-9	CASSLDALTGAEAFF	TGTGCCAGCAGCTTAGATGCTTTGACCGGGGCTGAAGCTTTCTTT
TRBJ2-7	few	-	TRBV7-9	CASSSTVTYEQYF	TGTGCCAGCAGCTCCACAGTCACCTACGAGCAGTACTTC
TRBJ1-5	many	-	TRBV28	CASSSDSRNQPQHF	TGTGCCAGCAGTTCCGACAGCCGCAATCAGCCCCAGCATTTT
TRBJ2-7	many	-	TRBV5-1	CASSSGTISYEQYF	TGCGCCAGCAGCTCCGGGACAATCTCCTACGAGCAGTACTTC